The TCR beta chain described here comes from a study of blood T cell repertoires in COVID-19. Study in general: The samples span acute and convalescent COVID-19 from the United States, Italy and Spain. From T cells, B-cell-depleted T cells, or PBMCs came the material, which was cDNA or gDNA.

This CDR3 contains 18 residues. Germline lookup yields CDR1 LNHNV and CDR2 YYDKDF (reference sequence). V lost 5 bases, J lost 0 bases, and 8 bases stayed unmatched. Original processing notes: Amplification of reference gene primers provided the estimated nucleated cell counts. Libraries were prepared by immunoSEQ multiplex PCR; TCRdb keeps only in-frame clonotypes and omits some of them. Clone size and V and J calls were adopted from that table, with D and trimming inferred from the DNA. Altogether some 25,000 clones are present, approximately 94% being singletons, with the ten largest covering about 4%.

The TCR originated in a woman aged 45-65 years with active COVID-19. The chain joins TRBV15 to TRBJ2-3; 13 nucleotides match TRBD2. The source material was peripheral blood. The CDR3 bases are TGTGCCACCAGCGGAAAGGGGACTAGCGGGATCAGCACAGATACGCAGTATTTT. Translating gives CATSGKGTSGISTDTQYF.